This TCR beta chain originates from a study of Ad26.COV2.S vaccination and SARS-CoV-2 variants. The V gene's germline CDR1 is ENHRY and CDR2 SYGVKD. The CDR3 covers 12 residues. V lost 10 bases to trimming and J lost 0 bases, with 10 bases between them. Sequencing used immunoSEQ multiplex PCR; TCRdb keeps in-frame clones, though not all of them. The sample lists fewer than 600,000 clones; 89% were seen once. Stated treatment: about 20 received Ad26.COV2.S at low or high dose, single or two shots; 5 received placebo; per-sample allocation not given. After the first vaccine or placebo injection, samples were drawn on day 63.

This receptor was obtained from a person aged 18-65 years who received the Ad26.COV2.S COVID-19 vaccine or a placebo. Material: peripheral blood, obtained in a trial of Ad26.COV2.S vaccine versus placebo. This rearrangement joins TRBV10-3 to TRBJ2-7, with D unclear. Written as DNA, the CDR3 is TGTGCCACCCTGACAAACTCCTACGAGCAGTACTTC. The encoded protein is CATLTNSYEQYF.